This T cell receptor (beta chain) was observed in a study of T cell repertoires in cytomegalovirus infection. Across the study: CMV epitopes that were recently identified and HLA-C-restricted were used alongside well-studied HLA-B-restricted ones. Through public TCR beta signatures, both CMV infection and matching HLA type were indicated.

TCRdb re-derived calls from the reads in MiXCR, one entry per CDR3 protein. In the table there are roughly 150,000 distinct CDR3 sequences, roughly 32% of which are singletons. Study-level findings and limits: Public TCR beta family frequency separated CMV-and-HLA carriers, including in an independent cohort. HLA-C-restricted CMV clonotypes gave the most frequent clonotype in two of eight donors.

V was cut by 5 bases and J by 6 bases, with 13 bases left in between. Germline values: CDR1 SEHNR, CDR2 FQNEAQ (reference sequence). The length of the CDR3 is 13 residues. Ten or more counts support this clonotype. As yet, its antigen is unknown. Here the sequenced sample was CD8+ T cells from cultured PBMCs, taken from culture after CMV antigen stimulation. This sequence was found in a human donor in good health (CMV status not recorded). Some clones in this sample may be carry-over from other donors' samples. The V call is TRBV7-9, the J call TRBJ1-2; possibly TRBD1 for D (6 bases). CDR3 sequence: CASSDPTGNGYTF. The DNA of the CDR3 is TGTGCCAGCAGCGACCCGACAGGAAATGGCTACACCTTC.